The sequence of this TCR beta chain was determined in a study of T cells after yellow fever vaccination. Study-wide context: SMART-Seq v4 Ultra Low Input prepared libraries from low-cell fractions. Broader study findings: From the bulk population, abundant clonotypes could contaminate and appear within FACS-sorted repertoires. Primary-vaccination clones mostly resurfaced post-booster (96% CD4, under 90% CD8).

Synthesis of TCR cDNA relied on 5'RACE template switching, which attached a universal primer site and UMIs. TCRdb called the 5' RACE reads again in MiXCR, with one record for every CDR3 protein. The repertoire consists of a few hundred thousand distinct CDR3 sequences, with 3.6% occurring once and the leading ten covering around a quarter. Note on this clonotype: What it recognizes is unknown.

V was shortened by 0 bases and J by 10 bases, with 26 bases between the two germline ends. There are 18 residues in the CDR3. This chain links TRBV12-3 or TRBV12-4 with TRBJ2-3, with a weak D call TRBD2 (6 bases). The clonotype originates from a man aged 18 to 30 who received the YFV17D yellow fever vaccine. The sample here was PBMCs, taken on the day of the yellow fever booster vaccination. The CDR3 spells CASSLAINGGLGGVAQYF. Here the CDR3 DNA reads TGTGCCAGCAGTTTAGCGATCAACGGGGGACTGGGGGGAGTGGCGCAGTATTTT.